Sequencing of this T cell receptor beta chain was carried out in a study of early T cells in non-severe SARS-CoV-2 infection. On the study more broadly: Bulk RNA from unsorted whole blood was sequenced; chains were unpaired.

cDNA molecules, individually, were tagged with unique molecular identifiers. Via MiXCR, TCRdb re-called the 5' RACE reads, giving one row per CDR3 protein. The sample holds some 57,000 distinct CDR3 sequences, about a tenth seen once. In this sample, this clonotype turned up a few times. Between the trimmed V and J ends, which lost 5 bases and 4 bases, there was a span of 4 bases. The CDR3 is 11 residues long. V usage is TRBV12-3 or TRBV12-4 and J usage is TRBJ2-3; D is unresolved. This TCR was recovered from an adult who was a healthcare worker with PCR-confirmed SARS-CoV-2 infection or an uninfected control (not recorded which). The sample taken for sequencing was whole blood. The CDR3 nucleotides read TGTGCCAGCAGTCCAGCAGATACGCAGTATTTT. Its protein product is CASSPADTQYF.